This T cell receptor (beta chain) was identified in a study of blood T cell repertoires in COVID-19. Repertoires were generated with immunoSEQ multiplex PCR, while TCRdb's copy carries only in-frame clones and drops some. The sample includes 140,000 or so clones, 84% of them seen just once. This CDR3 contains 15 residues. Germline-derived CDR1 and CDR2 are LNHNV and YYDKDF (reference sequence). V lost 4 bases to trimming and J lost 3 bases, with 13 bases between them. Researchers sorted participants into cohorts using their self-reported clinical history. The chain employs TRBV15 and TRBJ2-1, with D possibly TRBD1 on 6 matching bases. This sequence originates from a woman aged 18-30 years who had been exposed to COVID-19. The sequenced sample was PBMCs or T cells enriched from blood (not recorded which). Here the CDR3 DNA reads TGTGCCACCAGCAAAGACAGGTTATACTACAATGAGCAGTTCTTC. The encoded protein is CATSKDRLYYNEQFF.